Each of the 6 T cell receptor beta chains below was sequenced from the same sample in a study of blood T cell repertoires in COVID-19. Sequencing was performed with immunoSEQ multiplex PCR; in TCRdb, only in-frame clones are kept and a portion is missing. This table holds about 36,000 clones, over 65% found once. Sequences were obtained from peripheral blood. These receptors were collected from a man aged 55 to 69 with active COVID-19.

This clone was detected a few times. The chain has TRBV4-3 and TRBJ1-2, with D possibly being TRBD1 (5 bases). V was trimmed by 0 bases and J by 9 bases, leaving 14 bases between them. Germline CDR1 reads LGHNA; CDR2 reads YSLEER. The CDR3 has 14 amino acids. CDR3 nucleotide sequence: TGCGCCAGCAGCCAAGATCGGTCGACAGTCAGCTACACCTTC. Protein product: CASSQDRSTVSYTF.

V is TRBV4-1 and J is TRBJ1-5; D ambiguous. CDR1 and CDR2 (germline): MGHRA, YSYEKL. V gave up 3 bases and J gave up 7 bases, with 13 bases separating them. This CDR3 spans 14 amino acids. DNA of the CDR3: TGCGCCAGCAGCCAGACCCAGGCGACGCAGCCCCAGCATTTT. It translates to CASSQTQATQPQHF.

The rearrangement joins TRBV20-1 to TRBJ1-1; no clear D gene. Germline V gives CDR1 DFQATT, CDR2 SNEGSKA (reference sequence). Trimming removed 6 bases at V and 1 base at J, with 6 bases between. The CDR3 length is 11 residues. The CDR3 DNA sequence: TGCAGTGCCCCACAGAACACTGAAGCTTTCTTT. Residues: CSAPQNTEAFF.

J is TRBJ1-1 and V is TRBV11-1; D gene ambiguous. Germline CDR1 is SGHAT and CDR2 is FQDESV (reference sequence). The CDR3 loop spans 13 amino acids. Trimming pared 4 bases from V and 13 bases from J, leaving 19 bases between. This chain's CDR3 is CASSSAGRGKYFF. CDR3 bases: TGTGCCAGCAGCTCGGCCGGCCGAGGGAAGTATTTCTTT.

The chain couples TRBV12-3 or TRBV12-4 to TRBJ1-1; D may be TRBD1 (5 bases). The CDR3 loop spans 12 amino acids. Trimming left V 4 bases short and J 7 bases short, with 10 bases between. Here the CDR3 reads CASSYGGIEAFF. The CDR3 nucleotides are TGTGCCAGCAGTTATGGGGGGATTGAAGCTTTCTTT.

CDR3 in amino acids: CASSQGQSLPYGYTF. CDR3 in DNA: TGTGCCAGCAGTCAGGGACAGTCATTGCCCTATGGCTACACCTTC. The genes are TRBV27 and TRBJ1-2, with 7 bases aligning to TRBD1. Per the germline V gene, CDR1 is MNHEY and CDR2 is SMNVEV (reference sequence). Unmatched junction bases numbered 10, after V lost 5 bases and J lost 4 bases. The CDR3 consists of 15 residues.